This T cell receptor beta chain was recovered during a study of OX40 agonist ivuxolimab in advanced cancers. Germline assignment: CDR1 LNHNV and CDR2 YYDKDF (reference sequence). This CDR3 region has 15 residues. V was pared by 1 base and J by 2 bases, with 6 bases between. Generated by immunoSEQ multiplex PCR, the TCRdb table keeps only in-frame clones and is missing some. The table lists tens of thousands of clones, 80% to 95% of them singletons. The rearrangement joins TRBV15 to TRBJ2-6; D not resolved. The source was CD4+ or CD8+ T cells sorted from blood, collected in a trial of the OX40 agonist ivuxolimab. The sequence derives from an adult with an advanced solid tumor such as melanoma, head and neck, liver or kidney cancer. CDR3 region: CATSRVSPGANVLTF. Written as DNA, the CDR3 is TGTGCCACCAGCAGAGTCTCGCCTGGGGCCAACGTCCTGACTTTC.